Following are 8 T cell receptor beta chains from one sample sequenced in a study of post-analysis software for immune sequencing data. The study's findings and limits: Patients carried a handful of TRBV segments more frequently than controls did, and TRBV5-6, TRBV5-1 and TRBV20-1 were among them.

TCR beta libraries were prepared from cDNA with unique molecular identifiers. One entry per CDR3 protein, called by TCRdb with MiXCR from the PCR reads. In the table there are a few hundred thousand distinct CDR3 sequences, around 33% of which are singletons. Antigens for these TCRs are unknown. Sample: blood. The receptor set was obtained from a girl aged 5-17 years with multiple sclerosis.

This clonotype was observed a few times. Written as DNA, the CDR3 is TGCGCCAGCAGCTACACTCCGGGACTGCGCACAGATACGCAGTATTTT. Amino acids: CASSYTPGLRTDTQYF. The chain is built from TRBV10-2 and TRBJ2-3; D is perhaps TRBD2 (6 bases). V lost 6 bases and J lost 1, with 17 bases in between. This CDR3 is built from 16 residues. Germline V gene lookup returns CDR1 WSHSY and CDR2 SAAADI.

This clonotype was detected only a few times. This sequence joins TRBV7-8 and TRBJ2-1; the D gene could be TRBD1 or TRBD2 (6 bases each). The CDR3 is 14 amino acids. Germline-derived CDR1 and CDR2 are SGHVS and FQNEAQ. Trimming removed 7 bases from V and 6 bases from J, with 16 bases in between. CDR3 sequence: CASNPGAPGNEQFF. The CDR3 DNA reads TGTGCCAGCAACCCGGGGGCCCCTGGCAATGAGCAGTTCTTC.

This chain connects TRBV5-1 to TRBJ2-3; the match to TRBD1 covers 8 bases. The CDR3 has 15 residues. V lost 3 bases and J lost 2; bases outside the gene matches: 5. CDR1 is SGHRS and CDR2 is YFSETQ in the germline V gene. The CDR3 loop is CASSSRQGNTDTQYF. In DNA, the CDR3 is TGCGCCAGCAGCTCCAGACAGGGGAACACAGATACGCAGTATTTT.

This clonotype has more than one count but fewer than ten. This sequence joins TRBV5-5 and TRBJ1-5; D might be TRBD1 (6 bases). CDR3 length: 15 residues. Germline V gene sequence: CDR1 SGHKS, CDR2 YYEKEE (reference sequence). V was pared by 3 bases and J by 0 bases, with 10 bases between. CDR3 in DNA: TGTGCCAGCAGCTCCACAGGGATTAGCAATCAGCCCCAGCATTTT. Residues: CASSSTGISNQPQHF.

The rearrangement uses TRBV6-1 and TRBJ2-1; TRBD2 matches at 8 bases. The germline CDR1 and CDR2 sequences are MNHNS and SASEGT. Losses at the gene ends were 7 bases for V and 12 bases for J; bases not matched to a gene: 17. The CDR3 contains 15 residues. CDR3 coding DNA: TGTGCCAGCACCGAGGGGATAGCGGGGCCTCGGGCGCAGTTCTTC. Translating it yields CASTEGIAGPRAQFF.

This rearrangement joins TRBV4-1 to TRBJ2-5, with D perhaps TRBD2 (7 bases). The CDR3 runs to 17 residues. Per germline, CDR1 MGHRA and CDR2 YSYEKL. V was clipped by 5 bases and J by 3 bases, with 22 bases between them. The CDR3 region has the DNA TGCGCCAGCAGCTCTCAAGGGGGGGGGCTGGATGAAGAGACCCAGTACTTC. Translated: CASSSQGGGLDEETQYF.

A few counts support this clonotype. V and J are TRBV14 and TRBJ2-1, with 9 bases lining up with TRBD1. V shed 2 bases, J shed 8 bases, and the junction held 7 bases outside the gene matches. Per the germline V gene, CDR1 is SGHDN and CDR2 is FVKESK. The CDR3 sequence is 15 residues long. The DNA for the CDR3 is TGTGCCAGCAGCCAACCGGGACAGGGTCACTATGAGCAGTTCTTC. This gives the protein CASSQPGQGHYEQFF.

This chain uses TRBV5-6 with TRBJ1-1, with TRBD1 matching over 7 bases. V gave up 4 bases and J gave up 8 bases; unmatched junction bases: 11. The germline V gene encodes CDR1 SGHDT and CDR2 YYEEEE. The CDR3 has 14 residues. The CDR3 region has the DNA TGTGCCAGCAGCGAAGGACAGGTTCCCGCCGAAGCTTTCTTT. Amino acid sequence: CASSEGQVPAEAFF.